One sample yielded the 7 T cell receptor beta chains listed below, sequenced in a study of breast tumors, draining lymph nodes, adjacent tissues. TCRdb passed the multiplex PCR reads through MiXCR, listing each CDR3 protein once. The table shows 60,000 to 75,000 distinct CDR3 sequences, with 57% occurring only once. What was sequenced was breast tumor tissue. These receptors were obtained from a female donor with breast cancer. Some clones in this sample may be carry-over from other donors' samples.

V gene TRBV14 combines with J gene TRBJ2-1; D remains unclear. The CDR3 consists of 11 residues. The V end lost 6 bases, the J end lost 9 bases, and 9 bases lay between the germline ends. Germline lookup yields CDR1 SGHDN and CDR2 FVKESK. CDR3 nucleotide sequence: TGTGCCAGCAGTCGAATGGGTGAGCAGTTCTTC. Translating it yields CASSRMGEQFF.

There are many counts of this clonotype. The chain employs TRBV7-3 and TRBJ2-2; D is perhaps TRBD1 (7 bases). The CDR3 spans 14 residues. V lost 8 bases and J 6 bases, leaving 16 bases between the germline ends. Looked up from germline, CDR1 is SGHTA and CDR2 is FQGTGA. Here the CDR3 reads CASRAGGRSGELFF. Written as DNA, the CDR3 is TGTGCCAGCCGGGCAGGGGGGAGGTCCGGGGAGCTGTTTTTT.

This clonotype was found once. The chain combines TRBV5-1 with TRBJ2-2; 11 positions agree with TRBD2. This CDR3 comprises 15 residues. Per the germline V gene, CDR1 is SGHRS and CDR2 is YFSETQ. Trimming cost V 9 bases and J 3 bases; bases outside gene matches: 7. The chain's CDR3 is CATSPGLADTGELFF. The DNA for the CDR3 is TGCGCCACATCACCGGGACTAGCGGACACCGGGGAGCTGTTTTTT.

This clonotype was detected a few times. In DNA form, the CDR3 reads TGTGCCAGCAGTTACGGGGGAGATGAGCAGTTCTTC. Translation: CASSYGGDEQFF. This sequence joins TRBV6-6 and TRBJ2-1; D may match TRBD1 or TRBD2 (5 bases each). Germline V gene lookup returns CDR1 MNHNY and CDR2 SVGAGI (reference sequence). The CDR3 loop spans 12 amino acids. V lost 2 bases and J 8 bases, leaving 7 bases between the germline ends.

This clonotype was seen many times. The chain recombines TRBV6-2 or TRBV6-3 with TRBJ2-3; TRBD2 agrees at 9 bases. The V gene end was trimmed by 6 bases and the J gene end by 5 bases; junction bases not matched to a gene: 6. The CDR3 sequence is 14 residues long. The germline gives CDR1 MNHEY, CDR2 SVGEGT. The DNA of the CDR3 is TGTGCCAGCAGCATAGCGGGAGCGGAAGATACGCAGTATTTT. It is translated as CASSIAGAEDTQYF.

This chain connects TRBV19 to TRBJ2-5; D unresolved. Germline V gene sequence: CDR1 LNHDA, CDR2 SQIVND (reference sequence). V lost 6 bases and J lost 4, with 9 bases in between. The CDR3 is 12 residues long. The CDR3 bases are TGTGCCAGTAGCCGACGAGGAGAGACCCAGTACTTC. This codes for CASSRRGETQYF.

This chain uses TRBV5-6 with TRBJ1-3; TRBD1 aligns across 9 bases. J lost 4 bases, V lost 4 bases, and 9 bases had no gene match. CDR3 length equals 16 residues. The germline V gene has CDR1 SGHDT and CDR2 YYEEEE. The CDR3 loop is CASSKPTGGLGNTIYF. In DNA form, the CDR3 reads TGTGCCAGCAGCAAACCAACAGGGGGCCTGGGAAACACCATATATTTT.